This T cell receptor beta chain was sequenced for a study of radiotherapy plus CTLA-4 blockade in lung cancer. Across the whole study: The study recorded objective responses in about 20% of patients and disease control in around 33%.

Germline V gene lookup returns CDR1 MNHEY and CDR2 SMNVEV (reference sequence). The J segment lost 2 bases and the V segment lost 8 bases, leaving 11 bases of the junction unmatched. The CDR3 is made up of 17 amino acids. The assay was immunoSEQ multiplex PCR, and TCRdb's table has in-frame clones only and misses some. The table records tens of thousands of clones, approximately 79% of them present only once. The source was peripheral blood, collected from a patient treated with radiotherapy plus ipilimumab. The receptor was derived from a human donor with non-small cell lung cancer who had stable disease on radiotherapy plus ipilimumab. The chain recombines TRBV27 with TRBJ2-3; the match to TRBD2 covers 12 bases. The CDR3 region is CASYSSGGAFHTDTQYF. The CDR3 region has the DNA TGTGCCAGCTACTCTAGCGGGGGGGCATTCCACACAGATACGCAGTATTTT.